This TCR beta chain was found in a study of regulatory T cells in long-lasting Graves disease. Arm-PCR of CDR3 regions with iRepertoire HTBI primers generated TCR beta libraries. TCRdb reanalysed the multiplex PCR reads using MiXCR and keeps one entry per CDR3 protein. The table shows 600,000 to 650,000 distinct CDR3 sequences, with roughly 15% occurring only once. Time point described: newly diagnosed GD, antithyroid drugs for less than 3 months. The TCR library was prepared using RNA isolated from PBMCs. The germline V gene has CDR1 DFQATT and CDR2 SNEGSKA (reference sequence). Trimming removed 2 bases from V and 1 base from J, with 8 bases in between. This CDR3 is built from 14 residues. This same sample was also part of a study on T cells in Graves' hyperthyroidism and ophthalmopathy.

Material: peripheral blood mononuclear cells (PBMCs), obtained at new diagnosis, from a patient treated with antithyroid drugs. This chain links TRBV20-1 with TRBJ2-2; maybe TRBD1 (6 bases). The receptor's source is a woman aged 25 to 39 with Graves disease. The CDR3 DNA is TGCAGTGCTAGATACAGGGTGAACACCGGGGAGCTGTTTTTT. Translation gives CSARYRVNTGELFF.